This entry lists 11 T cell receptor beta chains sequenced from one sample in a study of cytomegalovirus exposure and HLA in healthy donors (dated by TCRdb to the late 2010s). The library came from the immunoSEQ multiplex PCR assay. For the multiplex PCR, a mixture combining 60 forward primers for TCR Vbeta segments and 13 reverse primers for TCR Jbeta segments was used. TCRdb limited this immuneACCESS table to in-frame rearrangements with V and J called. A share of clones is missing; checked studies link under half to unresolved V genes, and the rest is unexplained. The record for this sample contains 150,000 to 200,000 clones. The top ten clones comprise around 0.79% of the sample. The source material was PBMCs. Every receptor here comes from a woman between 18 and 29 years old in good health and CMV-seropositive.

The J gene is TRBJ1-6, the V gene TRBV6-5, with 10 nucleotides matching TRBD1. Germline V gives CDR1 MNHEY, CDR2 SVGAGI. V gave up 6 bases and J gave up 8 bases; unmatched junction bases: 7. The CDR3 runs 15 residues. DNA of the CDR3: TGTGCCAGCAGGCCCTCGGGGACAGGGGATTCACCCCTCCACTTT. Amino acids: CASRPSGTGDSPLHF.

Details on this clone: Other DNA sequences in this specimen translate into the identical CDR3. The CDR3 region has the DNA TGTGCCAGCAGCTTACTTTCTGGGGCCAACGTCCTGACTTTC. Its translation: CASSLLSGANVLTF. The chain carries TRBV11-3 and TRBJ2-6; D ambiguous. This CDR3 region has 14 residues. CDR1 is SGHNT and CDR2 is YENEEA in the germline V gene. Trimming cost V 2 bases and J 1 base, with 3 bases left between them.

The rearrangement joins TRBV28 to TRBJ2-7, with 15 bases fitting TRBD2. The CDR3 has 18 amino acids. Germline V lookup: CDR1 MDHEN, CDR2 SYDVKM. CDR3 sequence reads: CAGGPGGLAGGPQYEQYF. The CDR3 bases are TGTGCGGGGGGCCCAGGCGGACTAGCGGGAGGGCCGCAGTACGAGCAGTACTTC.

V and J are TRBV6-6 and TRBJ1-5; no definite D call. The CDR3 sequence is 14 residues long. V was clipped by 7 bases and J by 1 base, with 11 bases between them. Germline V gene data show CDR1 as MNHNY and CDR2 as SVGAGI (reference sequence). CDR3 in DNA: TGTGCCAGCAAACTAGGCCCCAGCAATCAGCCCCAGCATTTT. Translated, it gives CASKLGPSNQPQHF.

The chain links TRBV11-2 to TRBJ2-5; D gene uncertain. The end of the DNA is better explained by TRBJ2-7, so the J call may be wrong. Germline CDR1 reads SGHAT; CDR2 reads FQNNGV. This CDR3 has 16 residues. DNA for the CDR3: TGTGCCAGCAGCACCCTTAAGAGGAATAGCTCCTACGAGCAGTACTTC. Its protein product is CASSTLKRNSSYEQYF.

V gene TRBV13 combines with J gene TRBJ1-1, with 10 bases matching TRBD1. The CDR3 spans 14 residues. CDR1 and CDR2 (germline): PRHDT, FYEKMQ (reference sequence). V lost 4 bases to trimming and J lost 5 bases; unmatched junction nucleotides: 4. CDR3 DNA: TGTGCCAGCAGCTCGACAGGGGGCAGGACTGAAGCTTTCTTT. Its translation is CASSSTGGRTEAFF.

The chain is built from TRBV9 and TRBJ2-3, with 7 bases identical to TRBD2. V trimming: 4 bases; J trimming: 2 bases; junction bases outside the gene matches: 10. The CDR3 has 16 residues. Germline V gene data show CDR1 as SGDLS and CDR2 as YYNGEE. The CDR3 sequence: CASSWDSGSPTDTQYF. CDR3 coding DNA: TGTGCCAGCAGCTGGGATAGCGGGTCCCCCACAGATACGCAGTATTTT.

The rearrangement uses TRBV4-2 and TRBJ2-7; TRBD2 agrees at 8 bases. V lost 4 bases, J lost 1 base, and 6 bases stayed unmatched. Germline V lookup: CDR1 LGHNA, CDR2 YNFKEQ. The CDR3 spans 15 residues. The CDR3 here is CASSRPERESYEQYF. The CDR3 DNA sequence: TGTGCCAGCAGCCGACCGGAGCGGGAGTCCTACGAGCAGTACTTC.

The chain employs TRBV6-5 and TRBJ2-7; tentatively, D is TRBD2 (6 bases). Germline CDR1 MNHEY, CDR2 SVGAGI. The CDR3 is 13 residues long. Trimming took off 2 bases at V and 6 bases at J, with 11 bases between the two ends. The CDR3 here is CASSYPAGSEQYF. The CDR3, as DNA: TGTGCCAGCAGTTACCCCGCGGGGAGCGAGCAGTACTTC.

This chain links TRBV7-9 with TRBJ1-4; D remains unclear. The CDR3 is made up of 13 amino acids. The V and J ends lost 1 base and 8 bases respectively, with 8 bases between them. Per germline, CDR1 SEHNR and CDR2 FQNEAQ (reference sequence). The CDR3 region is CASSLVTEEKLFF. CDR3 DNA sequence: TGTGCCAGCAGCTTAGTAACAGAAGAAAAACTGTTTTTT.

V is TRBV14 and J is TRBJ2-1; TRBD2 aligns across 11 bases. CDR1 is SGHDN, CDR2 FVKESK, per germline. CDR3 length equals 16 residues. V dropped 0 bases and J dropped 7; count of bases not matched to a gene: 5. CDR3 DNA sequence: TGTGCCAGCAGCCAAGATCTACTAGCGGGGGATAATGAGCAGTTCTTC. Translation gives CASSQDLLAGDNEQFF.